This T cell receptor beta chain is drawn from a study of blood T cell repertoires in COVID-19. At the level of the study: Whether acute or convalescent, the COVID-19 samples came from the United States, Italy and Spain. T cells, B-cell-depleted T cells, or PBMCs supplied cDNA or gDNA.

Original analysis: Reference gene primer amplification gave nucleated cell count estimates. The protocol was immunoSEQ multiplex PCR, while the TCRdb copy is restricted to in-frame clones and leaves out a portion. V, J and clone size reflect that table, while D and trimming were determined from the DNA. The sample contains around 260,000 clones, more than 85% of which appear only once. Per the germline V gene, CDR1 is MGHRA and CDR2 is YSYEKL. V gave up 4 bases and J gave up 6 bases, with 18 bases separating them. The CDR3 runs 15 residues. V and J are TRBV4-1 and TRBJ1-2, with TRBD1 as a possible D gene (6 bases). This TCR derives from a woman in her 30s with COVID-19, enrolled during active disease. Sequenced input: peripheral blood. CDR3 nucleotide sequence: TGCGCCAGCAGCCCCAATAGGGACATCGGCAATGGCTACACCTTC. It encodes CASSPNRDIGNGYTF.